This T cell receptor beta chain emerged from a study of CXCR3-negative and CXCR3-positive naive CD8 T cells. The CDR3 runs to 15 residues. About this clonotype itself: The antigen is not known.

The TRB cDNA libraries were prepared by 5' RACE with UMI labels. TCRdb re-called the 5' RACE reads; one entry per CDR3 protein, DNA not given. The sample is made up of approximately 90,000 distinct CDR3 sequences, and the top ten hold almost 0.55% of it. Study-wide findings and caveats: Memory cells differed in TRBV-TRBJ usage, but naive CXCR3-negative and CXCR3-positive cells had similar usage. Against CXCR3-negative naive cells, CXCR3-positive naive cells showed more hydrophobic TRB CDR3s.

The source material was naive CXCR3+ CD8+ T cells from blood. Described subset: CD45RO-CCR7+CD27+CD95- naive CD8+ T cells expressing CXCR3 (TNR3+). The chain recombines TRBV21-1 with TRBJ2-5; TCRdb picks TRBD1, but there is no DNA to check that call. TRBV21-1 is a known pseudogene. This TCR was sampled from a human donor in good health. Some clones in this sample may be carry-over from other donors' samples. CDR3 residues: CASSNGPLGQETQYF.